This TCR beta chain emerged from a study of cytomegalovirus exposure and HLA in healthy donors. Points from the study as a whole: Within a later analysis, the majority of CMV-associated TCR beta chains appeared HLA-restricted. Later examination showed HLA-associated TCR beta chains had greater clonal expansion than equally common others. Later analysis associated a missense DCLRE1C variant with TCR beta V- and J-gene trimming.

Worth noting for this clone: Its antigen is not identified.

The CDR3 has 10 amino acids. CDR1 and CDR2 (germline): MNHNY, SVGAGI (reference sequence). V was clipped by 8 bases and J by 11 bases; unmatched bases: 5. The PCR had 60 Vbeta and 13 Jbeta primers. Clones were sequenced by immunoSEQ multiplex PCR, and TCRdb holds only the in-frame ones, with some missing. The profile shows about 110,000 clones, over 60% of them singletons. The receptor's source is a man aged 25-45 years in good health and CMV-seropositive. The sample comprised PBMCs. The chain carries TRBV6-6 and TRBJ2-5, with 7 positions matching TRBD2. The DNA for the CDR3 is TGTGCCAGCGGGGTCGGGGGGCAGTACTTC. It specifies CASGVGGQYF.